One and the same sample provided the 4 T cell receptor beta chains below, sequenced in a study of T cell changes during pregnancy in multiple sclerosis. Clones were sequenced by immunoSEQ multiplex PCR, and TCRdb holds only the in-frame ones, with some missing. The sample lists around 65,000 clones; over 85% were seen once. This sample comprised peripheral blood, obtained in the first trimester of pregnancy. The receptors come from a female donor in good health, enrolled as a control in a pregnancy study.

The rearrangement uses TRBV6-6 and TRBJ1-6, with D maybe TRBD1 (5 bases). Per germline, CDR1 MNHNY and CDR2 SVGAGI (reference sequence). This CDR3 region has 16 residues. Trimming cost V 2 bases and J 7 bases, with 15 bases left between them. The CDR3 is CASSYKLTASNSPLHF. CDR3 bases: TGTGCCAGCAGTTACAAATTGACAGCAAGCAATTCACCCCTCCACTTT.

The V and J genes are TRBV18 and TRBJ1-5; 7 bases fit TRBD1. CDR3 length: 17 amino acids. Per the germline V gene, CDR1 is KGHSH and CDR2 is LQKENI. J gave up 0 bases and V 4 bases, and 9 bases lay outside the gene matches. The CDR3 sequence: CASSLETGSNSNQPQHF. CDR3 nucleotide sequence: TGTGCCAGCTCACTAGAGACAGGGTCTAATAGCAATCAGCCCCAGCATTTT.

The rearrangement links TRBV4-2 to TRBJ1-1, with 12 bases matching TRBD1. Germline CDR1 is LGHNA and CDR2 is YNFKEQ. The CDR3 contains 16 residues. V shed 8 bases, J shed 7 bases, and the junction held 14 bases outside the gene matches. CDR3 region: CASRPGQGAMSGEAFF. In DNA, the CDR3 is TGTGCCAGCCGACCGGGACAGGGGGCGATGAGTGGTGAAGCTTTCTTT.

This rearrangement joins TRBV19 to TRBJ1-2; possibly TRBD1 for D (6 bases). Per germline, CDR1 LNHDA and CDR2 SQIVND (reference sequence). The CDR3 is 14 amino acids. V was clipped by 7 bases and J by 4 bases, with 16 bases between them. CDR3 in DNA: TGTGCCAGTATAACGCCAGGGGTAGGCTATGGCTACACCTTC. It encodes CASITPGVGYGYTF. Using reference TRBV19 and TRBJ1-2 for the parts outside the CDR3, the full variable domain is DGGITQSPKYLFRKEGQNVTLSCEQNLNHDAMYWYRQDPGQGLRLIYYSQIVNDFQKGDIAEGYSVSREKKESFPLTVTSAQKNPTAFYLCASITPGVGYGYTFGSGTRLTVV.